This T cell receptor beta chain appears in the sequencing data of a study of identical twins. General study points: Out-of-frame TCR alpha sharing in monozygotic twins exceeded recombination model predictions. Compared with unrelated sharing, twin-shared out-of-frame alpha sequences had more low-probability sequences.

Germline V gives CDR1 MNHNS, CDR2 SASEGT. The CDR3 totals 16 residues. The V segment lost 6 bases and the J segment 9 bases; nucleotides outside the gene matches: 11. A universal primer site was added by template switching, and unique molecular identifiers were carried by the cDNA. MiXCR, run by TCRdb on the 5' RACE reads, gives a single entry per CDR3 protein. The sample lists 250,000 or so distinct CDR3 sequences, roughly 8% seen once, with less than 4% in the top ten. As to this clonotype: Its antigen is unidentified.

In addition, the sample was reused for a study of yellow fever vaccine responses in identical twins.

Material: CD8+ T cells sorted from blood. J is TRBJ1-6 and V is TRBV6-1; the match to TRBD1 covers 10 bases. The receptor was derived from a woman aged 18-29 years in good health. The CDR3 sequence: CASRRRDRGVGSPLHF. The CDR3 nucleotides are TGTGCCAGCAGACGCCGGGACAGGGGAGTCGGTTCACCCCTCCACTTT.